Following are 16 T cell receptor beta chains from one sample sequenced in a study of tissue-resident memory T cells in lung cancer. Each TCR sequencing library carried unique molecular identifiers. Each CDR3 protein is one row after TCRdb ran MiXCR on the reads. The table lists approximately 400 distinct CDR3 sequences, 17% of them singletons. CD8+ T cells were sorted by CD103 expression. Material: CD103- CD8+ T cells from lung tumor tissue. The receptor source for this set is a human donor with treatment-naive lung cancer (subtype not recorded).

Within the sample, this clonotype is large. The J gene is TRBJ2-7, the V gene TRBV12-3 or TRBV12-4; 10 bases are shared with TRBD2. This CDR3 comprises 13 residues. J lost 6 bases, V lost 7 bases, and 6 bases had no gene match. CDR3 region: CASTEREGSEQYF. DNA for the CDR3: TGTGCCAGCACGGAGCGGGAGGGTTCCGAGCAGTACTTC.

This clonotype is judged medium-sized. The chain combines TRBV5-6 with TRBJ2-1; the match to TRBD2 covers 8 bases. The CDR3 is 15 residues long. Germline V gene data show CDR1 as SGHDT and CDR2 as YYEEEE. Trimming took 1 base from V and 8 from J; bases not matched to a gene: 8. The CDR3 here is CASSLWVAGWDEQFF. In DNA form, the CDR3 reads TGTGCCAGCAGCTTGTGGGTAGCGGGATGGGATGAGCAGTTCTTC.

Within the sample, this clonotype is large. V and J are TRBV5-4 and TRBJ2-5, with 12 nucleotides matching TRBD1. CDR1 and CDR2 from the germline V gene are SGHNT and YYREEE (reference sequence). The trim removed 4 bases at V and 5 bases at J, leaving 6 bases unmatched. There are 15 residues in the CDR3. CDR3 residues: CASSPGTGGEETQYF. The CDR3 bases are TGTGCCAGCAGCCCTGGGACAGGGGGCGAGGAGACCCAGTACTTC.

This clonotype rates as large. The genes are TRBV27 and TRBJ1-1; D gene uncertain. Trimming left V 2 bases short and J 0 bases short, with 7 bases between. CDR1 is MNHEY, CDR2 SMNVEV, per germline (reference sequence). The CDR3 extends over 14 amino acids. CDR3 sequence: CASSLKGLNTEAFF. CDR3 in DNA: TGTGCCAGCAGTTTAAAGGGTTTGAACACTGAAGCTTTCTTT.

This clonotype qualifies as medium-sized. CDR3 region: CASSLWGNQPQHF. The CDR3 DNA sequence: TGTGCCAGCAGCTTGTGGGGTAATCAGCCCCAGCATTTT. The rearrangement uses TRBV5-5 and TRBJ1-5; D call uncertain. The CDR3 contains 13 residues. V lost 1 base and J 4 bases, leaving 6 bases between the germline ends. Germline CDR1 reads SGHKS; CDR2 reads YYEKEE (reference sequence).

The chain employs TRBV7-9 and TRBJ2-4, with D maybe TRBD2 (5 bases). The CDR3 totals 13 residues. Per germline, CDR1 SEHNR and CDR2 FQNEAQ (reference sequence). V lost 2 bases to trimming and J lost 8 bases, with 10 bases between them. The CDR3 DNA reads TGTGCCAGCAGCTTATTTTGGGGAGACATTCAGTACTTC. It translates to CASSLFWGDIQYF.

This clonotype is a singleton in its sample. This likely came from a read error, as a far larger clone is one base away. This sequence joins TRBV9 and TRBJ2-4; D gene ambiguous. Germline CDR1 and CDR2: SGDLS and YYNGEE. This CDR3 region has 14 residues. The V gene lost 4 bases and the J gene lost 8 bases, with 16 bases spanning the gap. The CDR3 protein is CASSLFSRRDIQYF. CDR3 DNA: TGTGCCAGCAGCTTATTTTCGAGGAGAGACATTCAGTACTTC.

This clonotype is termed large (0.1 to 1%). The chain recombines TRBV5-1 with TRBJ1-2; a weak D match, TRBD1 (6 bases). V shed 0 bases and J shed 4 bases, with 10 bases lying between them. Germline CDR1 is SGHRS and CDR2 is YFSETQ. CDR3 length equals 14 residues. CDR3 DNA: TGCGCCAGCAGCTTGGGAGGGGGAAGCTATGGCTACACCTTC. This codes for CASSLGGGSYGYTF.

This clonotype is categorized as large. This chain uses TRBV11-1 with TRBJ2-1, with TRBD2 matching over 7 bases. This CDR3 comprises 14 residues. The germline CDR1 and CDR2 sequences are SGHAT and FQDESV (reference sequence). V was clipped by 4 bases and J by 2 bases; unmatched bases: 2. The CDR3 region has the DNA TGTGCCAGCAGCTACGGACTAGCCTACAATGAGCAGTTCTTC. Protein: CASSYGLAYNEQFF.

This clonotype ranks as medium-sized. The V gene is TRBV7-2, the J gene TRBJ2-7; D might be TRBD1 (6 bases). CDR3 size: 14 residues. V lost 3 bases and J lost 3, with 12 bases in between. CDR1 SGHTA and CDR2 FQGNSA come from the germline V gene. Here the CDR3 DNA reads TGTGCCAGCAGCTTCCCAGGGGACCACTACGAGCAGTACTTC. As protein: CASSFPGDHYEQYF.

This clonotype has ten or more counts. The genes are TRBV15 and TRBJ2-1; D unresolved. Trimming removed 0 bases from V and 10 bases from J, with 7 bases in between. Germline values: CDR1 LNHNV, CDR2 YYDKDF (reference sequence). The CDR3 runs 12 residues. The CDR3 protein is CATSRDGPEQFF. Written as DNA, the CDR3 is TGTGCCACCAGCAGAGACGGGCCGGAGCAGTTCTTC.

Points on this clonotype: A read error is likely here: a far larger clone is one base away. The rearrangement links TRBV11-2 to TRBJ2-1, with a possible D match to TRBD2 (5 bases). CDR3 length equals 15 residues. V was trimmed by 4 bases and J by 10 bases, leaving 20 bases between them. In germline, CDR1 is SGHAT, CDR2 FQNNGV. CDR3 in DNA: TGTGCCAGCAGCTCCTTTTCGGGGTTGGGCTACGAGCAGTTCTTC. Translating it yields CASSSFSGLGYEQFF. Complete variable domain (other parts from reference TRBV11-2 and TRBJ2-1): EAGVAQSPRYKIIEKRQSVAFWCNPISGHATLYWYQQILGQGPKLLIQFQNNGVVDDSQLPKDRFSAERLKGVDSTLKIQPAKLEDSAVYLCASSSFSGLGYEQFFGPGTRLTVL.

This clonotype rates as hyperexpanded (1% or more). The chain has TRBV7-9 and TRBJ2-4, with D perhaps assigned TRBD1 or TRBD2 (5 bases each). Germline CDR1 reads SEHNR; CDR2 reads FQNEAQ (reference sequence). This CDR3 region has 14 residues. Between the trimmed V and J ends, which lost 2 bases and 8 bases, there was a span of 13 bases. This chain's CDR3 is CASSLFSRGDIQYF. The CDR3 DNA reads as TGTGCCAGCAGCTTATTTTCGAGGGGAGACATTCAGTACTTC.

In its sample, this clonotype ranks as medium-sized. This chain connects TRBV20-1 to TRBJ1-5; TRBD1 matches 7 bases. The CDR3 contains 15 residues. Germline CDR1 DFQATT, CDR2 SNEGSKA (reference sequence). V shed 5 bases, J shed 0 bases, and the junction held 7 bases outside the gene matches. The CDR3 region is CSAGRQGRSNQPQHF. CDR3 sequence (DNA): TGCAGTGCTGGCCGACAGGGCCGTAGCAATCAGCCCCAGCATTTT.

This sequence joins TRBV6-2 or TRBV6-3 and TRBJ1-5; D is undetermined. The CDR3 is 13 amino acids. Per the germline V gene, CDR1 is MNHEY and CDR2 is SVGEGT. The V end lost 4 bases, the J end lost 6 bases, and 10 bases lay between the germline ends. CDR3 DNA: TGTGCCAGCAGTTCCACCGAGATTCAGCCCCAGCATTTT. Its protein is CASSSTEIQPQHF.

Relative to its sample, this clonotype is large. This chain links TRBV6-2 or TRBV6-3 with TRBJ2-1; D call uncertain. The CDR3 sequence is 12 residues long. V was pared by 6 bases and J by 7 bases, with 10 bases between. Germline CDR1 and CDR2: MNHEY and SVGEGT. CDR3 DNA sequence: TGTGCCAGCAGCAACGCGTGGAATGAGCAGTTCTTC. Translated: CASSNAWNEQFF.